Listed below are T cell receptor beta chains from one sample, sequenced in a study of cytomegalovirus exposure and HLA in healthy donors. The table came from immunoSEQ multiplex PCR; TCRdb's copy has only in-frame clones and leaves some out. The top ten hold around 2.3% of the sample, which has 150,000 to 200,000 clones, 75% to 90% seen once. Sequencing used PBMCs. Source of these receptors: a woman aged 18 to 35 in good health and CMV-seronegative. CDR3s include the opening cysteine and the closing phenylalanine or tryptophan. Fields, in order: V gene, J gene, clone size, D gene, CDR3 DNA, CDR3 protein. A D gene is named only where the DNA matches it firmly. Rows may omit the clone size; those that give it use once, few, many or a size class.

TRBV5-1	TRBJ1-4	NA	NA	TGCGCCAGCAGCTTGGGGGCAGAGTATGAAAAACTGTTTTTT	CASSLGAEYEKLFF
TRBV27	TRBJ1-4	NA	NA	TGTGCCAGCAGTTTCGGACAGTTTTCAACTAATGAAAAACTGTTTTTT	CASSFGQFSTNEKLFF
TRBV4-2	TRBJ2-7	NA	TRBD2	TGTGCCAGCAGCCTGCGGGAGGAGGGCTACGAGCAGTACTTC	CASSLREEGYEQYF
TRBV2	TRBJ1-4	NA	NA	TGTGCCAGCCGCGGTGTTGAAAAACTGTTTTTT	CASRGVEKLFF
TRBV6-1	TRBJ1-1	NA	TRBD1	TGTGCCAGCAGCCTACAGGGGACTGAAGCTTTCTTT	CASSLQGTEAFF
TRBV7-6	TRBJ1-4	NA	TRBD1	TGTGCCAGCAGCCAAAACAGGGGGCCATGGGAAAAACTGTTTTTT	CASSQNRGPWEKLFF
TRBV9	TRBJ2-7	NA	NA	TGTGCCAGCAGCGTAGATCCCGGGACTCCCTACGAGCAGTACTTC	CASSVDPGTPYEQYF
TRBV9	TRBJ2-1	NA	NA	TGTGCCAGCAGCGTAATGAGCCACAATGAGCAGTTCTTC	CASSVMSHNEQFF
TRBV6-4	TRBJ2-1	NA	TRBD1	TGTGCCAGCAGTTTAGCCGGGACAGTCATCAATGAGCAGTTCTTC	CASSLAGTVINEQFF
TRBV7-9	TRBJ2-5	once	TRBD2	TGTGCCAGCAGCCCCCAGGGACTAGCGGTGGGAGAGACCCAGTACTTC	CASSPQGLAVGETQYF
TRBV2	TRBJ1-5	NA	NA	TGTGCCAGCAGTGACGTGACATCTAGCAATCAGCCCCAGCATTTT	CASSDVTSSNQPQHF
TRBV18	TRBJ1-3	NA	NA	TGTGCCAGCTCCCAAGACAGCGCCGGAAACACCATATATTTT	CASSQDSAGNTIYF
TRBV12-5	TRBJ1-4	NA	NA	TGTGCTAGTGGTTTGGCCCTCCGCAGGGGAAACGAAAAACTGTTTTTT	CASGLALRRGNEKLFF
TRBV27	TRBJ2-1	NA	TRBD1	TGTGCCAGCAGTTTTAGGGGACAGGTCAATGAGCAGTTCTTC	CASSFRGQVNEQFF
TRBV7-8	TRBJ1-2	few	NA	TGTGCCAGCAGCCCTAGGGTCGGGGGGCGGAGAGTAGGCTACACCTTC	CASSPRVGGRRVGYTF
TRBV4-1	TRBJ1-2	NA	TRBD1	TGCGCCAGCAGCCAAGAGCGGGCTGACACGAGAGGGGGCGGCTACACCTTC	CASSQERADTRGGGYTF
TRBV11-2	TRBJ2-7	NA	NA	TGTGCCAGCAGCGTCTTCTCGCGGGGTAGCGAGCAGTACTTC	CASSVFSRGSEQYF
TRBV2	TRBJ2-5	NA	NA	TGTGCCAGCAGTGAAGCGTTACAGGGGGGGGAGACCCAGTACTTC	CASSEALQGGETQYF
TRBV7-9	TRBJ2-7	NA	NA	TGTGCCAGCAGCTCCGAGGGCGAAACTAGCAACGACGAGCAGTACTTC	CASSSEGETSNDEQYF
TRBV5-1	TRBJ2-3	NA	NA	TGCGCCAGCAGCTTGGACAGGACAGTCACAGATACGCAGTATTTT	CASSLDRTVTDTQYF
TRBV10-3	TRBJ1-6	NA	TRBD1	TGTGCCATCAGTGACCTGGACAGGGGTAGAAATTCACCCCTCCACTTT	CAISDLDRGRNSPLHF
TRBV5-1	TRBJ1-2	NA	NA	TGCGCCAGCACCCCCGCTCTCCCCACAGGTTATGGCTACACCTTC	CASTPALPTGYGYTF
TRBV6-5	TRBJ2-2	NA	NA	TGTGCCAGCAGTACTCCCCACGATTCTGCCGGGGAGCTGTTTTTT	CASSTPHDSAGELFF
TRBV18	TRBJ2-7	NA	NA	TGTGCCAGCTCGCTACTACAGGGATTTAGTGAGGACGAGCAGTACTTC	CASSLLQGFSEDEQYF
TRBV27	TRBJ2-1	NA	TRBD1	TGTGCCAGCACCCACAGGGGGCGGGTTGATGAGCAGTTCTTC	CASTHRGRVDEQFF
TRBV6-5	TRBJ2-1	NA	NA	TGTGCCAGCAGCCGCGGTGGGCAGGGGATCGGTGAGCAGTTCTTC	CASSRGGQGIGEQFF
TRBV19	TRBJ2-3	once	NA	TGTGCCAGTAGTGCCTTAGCGAGCACAGATACGCAGTATTTT	CASSALASTDTQYF
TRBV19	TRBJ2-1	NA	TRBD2	TGTGCCAGTAGTATCTCGCGGGGGGGAAGGGATGAGCAGTTCTTC	CASSISRGGRDEQFF
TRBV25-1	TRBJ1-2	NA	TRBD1	TGTGCCAGCAGTTCTGGACAGGGGTACGATGGCTACACCTTC	CASSSGQGYDGYTF
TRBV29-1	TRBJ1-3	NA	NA	TGCAGCGTTGAGTATTGGGGGCCGGGCGGAAACACCATATATTTT	CSVEYWGPGGNTIYF
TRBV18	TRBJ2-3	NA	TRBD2	TGTGCCAGCTCACCGGGACTAGCGGAGGCAGATACGCAGTATTTT	CASSPGLAEADTQYF
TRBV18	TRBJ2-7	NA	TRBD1	TGTGCCAGCTCTCCGGGACAGGGTGACACCTACGAGCAGTACTTC	CASSPGQGDTYEQYF
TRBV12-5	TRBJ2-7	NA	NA	TGTGCTAGCTCAGACAGGTCGGGTGAGCCGTACTTC	CASSDRSGEPYF
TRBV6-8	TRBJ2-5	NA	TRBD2	TGTGCCAGCAGTTACTGGACTAGCGGGCGCAACCTCGGGAAGACCCAGTACTTC	CASSYWTSGRNLGKTQYF
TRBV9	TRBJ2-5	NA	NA	TGTGCCAGCAGCCCAGAAGGGGGGGGCCAAGAGACCCAGTACTTC	CASSPEGGGQETQYF
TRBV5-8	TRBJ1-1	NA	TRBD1	TGTGCCAGCAGCAGAGAGGGGGCGCTGGGATATTCAGTGGCTTTCTTT	CASSREGALGYSVAFF
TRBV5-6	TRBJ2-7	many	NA	TGTGCCAGCAGCCCATCCCGGGATGCCTACGAGCAGTACTTC	CASSPSRDAYEQYF
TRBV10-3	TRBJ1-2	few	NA	TGTGCCATCAGCGAGGACATTCTCTATGGCTACACCTTC	CAISEDILYGYTF
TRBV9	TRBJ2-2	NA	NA	TGTGCCAGCAATAGACAATCGAACACCGGGGAGCTGTTTTTT	CASNRQSNTGELFF